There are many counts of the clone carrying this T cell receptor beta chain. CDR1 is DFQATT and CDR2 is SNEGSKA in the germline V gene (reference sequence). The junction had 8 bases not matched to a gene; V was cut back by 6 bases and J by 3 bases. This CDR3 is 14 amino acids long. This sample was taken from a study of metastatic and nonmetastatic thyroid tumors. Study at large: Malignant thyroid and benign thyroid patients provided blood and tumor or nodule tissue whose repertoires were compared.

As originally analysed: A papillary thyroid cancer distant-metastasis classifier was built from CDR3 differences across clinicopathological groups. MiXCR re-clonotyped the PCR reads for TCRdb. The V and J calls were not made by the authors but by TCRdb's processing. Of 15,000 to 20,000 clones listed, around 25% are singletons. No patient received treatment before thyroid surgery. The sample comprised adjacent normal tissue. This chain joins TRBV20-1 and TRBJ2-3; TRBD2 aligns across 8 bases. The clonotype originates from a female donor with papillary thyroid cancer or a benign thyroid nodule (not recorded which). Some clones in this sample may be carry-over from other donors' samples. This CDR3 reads CSATPSGRTDTQYF. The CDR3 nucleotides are TGCAGTGCAACCCCTAGCGGGCGGACAGATACGCAGTATTTT.